Included here is one T cell receptor (beta chain) sequence, with context. The data are from a study of naive and memory T cell subsets. Two oligonucleotides, mixed equimolar, formed the beta constant-region primer covering TRBC1 and TRBC2. Ligated cDNA was amplified by four rounds of PCR with nested alpha and beta constant-region primers and SP2. TCRdb ran MiXCR on the UMI-ligation and nested PCR reads and lists one entry per CDR3 protein. The data hold roughly 130,000 distinct CDR3 sequences, with 30% to 45% observed a single time. Germline lookup yields CDR1 SGHTS and CDR2 YDEGEE. CDR3 length equals 15 residues. V was cut by 1 base and J by 1 base, with 9 bases left in between.

The sequencing input was central memory CD4+ T cells from blood. The sequence derives from a human donor in good health. V usage is TRBV5-8 and J usage is TRBJ1-5; D is perhaps TRBD1 (6 bases). CDR3 residues: CASSLRGGSNQPQHF. In DNA form, the CDR3 reads TGTGCCAGCAGCTTGAGGGGGGGGAGCAATCAGCCCCAGCATTTT.